The 27 T cell receptor beta chains below come from one sample, sequenced in a study of T cell responses to AZD1222 COVID-19 vaccine. Here immunoSEQ multiplex PCR was the method, and the copy in TCRdb shows in-frame clones only, minus some. The sample carries roughly 91,000 clones, around 90% recorded once. The sequencing here drew on peripheral blood, taken on day 0 of AZD1222 vaccination. Every receptor here comes from an adult in good health.

The V gene is TRBV10-2, the J gene TRBJ2-2, with TRBD1 identical over 10 bases. Germline CDR1 WSHSY, CDR2 SAAADI. Losses at the gene ends were 6 bases for V and 5 bases for J; bases not matched to a gene: 6. This CDR3 has 15 residues. Here the CDR3 reads CASRRGQGRTGELFF. The CDR3 region has the DNA TGCGCCAGCAGGCGGGGACAGGGGAGGACCGGGGAGCTGTTTTTT.

A word on this clone: This specimen includes other DNA sequences encoding the same CDR3. The gene calls are TRBV19 and TRBJ1-1, with TRBD1 as a possible D gene (5 bases). Germline V gives CDR1 LNHDA, CDR2 SQIVND (reference sequence). V was pared by 5 bases and J by 2 bases, with 12 bases between. This CDR3 is 14 amino acids long. This chain's CDR3 is CASSPGVLNTEAFF. The CDR3 region has the DNA TGTGCCAGTAGTCCGGGGGTCCTAAACACTGAAGCTTTCTTT. The full variable domain, rest sourced from reference TRBV19 and TRBJ1-1, is DGGITQSPKYLFRKEGQNVTLSCEQNLNHDAMYWYRQDPGQGLRLIYYSQIVNDFQKGDIAEGYSVSREKKESFPLTVTSAQKNPTAFYLCASSPGVLNTEAFFGQGTRLTVV.

This chain uses TRBV10-2 with TRBJ2-1; 10 bases line up with TRBD1. Trimming at V came to 3 bases and at J to 7 bases, leaving 6 bases not matched to a gene. Germline V gene lookup returns CDR1 WSHSY and CDR2 SAAADI. The CDR3 is 15 residues long. The CDR3 loop is CASSDSGQGPNEQFF. The CDR3 bases are TGCGCCAGCAGTGACTCGGGACAGGGGCCGAATGAGCAGTTCTTC.

V usage is TRBV27 and J usage is TRBJ1-1, with D possibly being TRBD1 (6 bases). The CDR3 is 11 residues long. In germline, CDR1 is MNHEY, CDR2 SMNVEV (reference sequence). Trimming pared 8 bases from V and 7 bases from J, leaving 11 bases between. For the CDR3, the DNA is TGTGCCAGCTTCCGGGGGCTTGAAGCTTTCTTT. Encoded protein: CASFRGLEAFF.

The rearrangement joins TRBV5-5 to TRBJ1-1, with D tentatively TRBD1 (5 bases). Germline V gene data show CDR1 as SGHKS and CDR2 as YYEKEE (reference sequence). Trimming took off 3 bases at V and 5 bases at J, with 17 bases between the two ends. The CDR3 is made up of 15 amino acids. The CDR3 loop is CASSSGPGQETEAFF. As DNA, the CDR3 is TGTGCCAGCAGCTCGGGGCCCGGGCAAGAGACTGAAGCTTTCTTT.

The genes are TRBV13 and TRBJ2-3, with D possibly matching TRBD2 (7 bases). The germline V and J ends were trimmed by 5 bases and 2 bases, with 11 bases remaining between them. From germline, CDR1 is PRHDT and CDR2 FYEKMQ (reference sequence). The CDR3 extends over 14 amino acids. The CDR3, as DNA: TGTGCCAGCAGCCCCGGGGGGCACACAGATACGCAGTATTTT. It yields the protein CASSPGGHTDTQYF.

V gene TRBV30 combines with J gene TRBJ1-2; no firm D call. Germline loops: CDR1 GTSNPN, CDR2 SVGIG (reference sequence). V shed 2 bases and J shed 3 bases, with 16 bases lying between them. This CDR3 contains 15 residues. The CDR3 reads CAWSPRTLQYYGYTF. The DNA of the CDR3 is TGTGCCTGGAGTCCCCGGACCTTACAATACTATGGCTACACCTTC.

The chain uses TRBV7-2 and TRBJ2-1; 8 nucleotides agree with TRBD1. The ends lost 6 bases at V and 5 bases at J; junction bases unmatched: 9. The CDR3 runs to 15 residues. In germline, CDR1 is SGHTA, CDR2 FQGNSA. CDR3 sequence reads: CASRTRTGMNNEQFF. The CDR3 DNA sequence: TGTGCCAGCAGGACCCGGACAGGGATGAACAATGAGCAGTTCTTC.

V and J are TRBV19 and TRBJ1-6; 7 nucleotides agree with TRBD1. Germline values: CDR1 LNHDA, CDR2 SQIVND (reference sequence). This CDR3 spans 14 amino acids. V was pared by 5 bases and J by 6 bases, with 4 bases of the junction left unmatched. The CDR3 coding sequence is TGTGCCAGTAGTGTCGGGACAGCTAATTCACCCCTCCACTTT. This codes for CASSVGTANSPLHF.

The DNA of the CDR3 is TGCGCCAGCAGCTCCTCCACACTGAACACTGAAGCTTTCTTT. The encoded protein is CASSSSTLNTEAFF. The V and J genes are TRBV5-1 and TRBJ1-1, with no clear D. The germline V and J ends were trimmed by 3 bases and 0 bases, with 9 bases remaining between them. This CDR3 region has 14 residues. Germline CDR1 reads SGHRS; CDR2 reads YFSETQ.

This chain connects TRBV24-1 to TRBJ2-5; 16 nucleotides line up with TRBD2. CDR1 and CDR2 (germline): KGHDR, SFDVKD. The CDR3 covers 18 residues. Trimming cost V 3 bases and J 1 base; bases outside gene matches: 4. CDR3 in amino acids: CATSDGTSGRAFQETQYF. The CDR3 bases are TGTGCCACCAGTGATGGGACTAGCGGGAGGGCCTTCCAAGAGACCCAGTACTTC.

This clone has only one observation. CDR3 coding DNA: TGTGCCATCAGTGACAATAGCAATCAGCCCCAGCATTTT. Its translation: CAISDNSNQPQHF. J is TRBJ1-5 and V is TRBV10-3; D is ambiguous. The V end was cut by 3 bases, the J end by 0 bases, with 3 bases between. From germline, CDR1 is ENHRY and CDR2 SYGVKD. The CDR3 runs 13 residues.

The rearrangement links TRBV7-2 to TRBJ2-7; D may be TRBD1 or TRBD2 (6 bases each). The CDR3 length is 15 residues. V was shortened by 1 base and J by 4 bases, with 14 bases between the two germline ends. CDR1 is SGHTA, CDR2 FQGNSA, per germline. CDR3 in amino acids: CASSLGGAGNYEQYF. The CDR3 DNA reads as TGTGCCAGCAGCTTAGGGGGGGCGGGCAATTACGAGCAGTACTTC.

V and J are TRBV30 and TRBJ1-6; D not certain. V was clipped by 2 bases and J by 10 bases, with 18 bases between them. This CDR3 is 15 amino acids long. Germline V gene sequence: CDR1 GTSNPN, CDR2 SVGIG (reference sequence). The CDR3 nucleotides are TGTGCCTGGAGTTTCCAGGTCCGCACGGGATCACCCCTCCACTTT. It encodes CAWSFQVRTGSPLHF.

This chain joins TRBV18 and TRBJ1-1; unclear D gene. The CDR3 extends over 15 amino acids. Trimming left V 0 bases short and J 4 bases short, with 12 bases between. The germline V gene encodes CDR1 KGHSH and CDR2 LQKENI. The CDR3: CASSPPVVRSTEAFF. CDR3 nucleotides: TGTGCCAGCTCACCACCCGTTGTGAGGAGCACTGAAGCTTTCTTT.

The chain uses TRBV2 and TRBJ2-2; either TRBD1 or TRBD2 may fit D (5 bases each). Germline V CDR1 and CDR2: SNHLY, FYNNEI. CDR3 length: 15 amino acids. The V gene lost 6 bases and the J gene lost 2 bases, with 13 bases spanning the gap. DNA for the CDR3: TGTGCCAGCAGAGTGGGACGGACCAACACCGGGGAGCTGTTTTTT. It is translated as CASRVGRTNTGELFF.

The CDR3 nucleotides are TGCGCCAGCAGCCCCCTGGGCGGGAGAGGAGGGAATGAGCAGTTCTTC. Encoded protein: CASSPLGGRGGNEQFF. The V and J genes are TRBV5-1 and TRBJ2-1, with 7 bases matching TRBD2. This CDR3 is built from 16 residues. Germline V lookup: CDR1 SGHRS, CDR2 YFSETQ. J lost 7 bases, V lost 4 bases, and 14 bases had no gene match.

This clone was detected once. The chain joins TRBV4-1 to TRBJ2-3, with 8 nucleotides matching TRBD2. V was pared by 3 bases and J by 5 bases, with 7 bases of the junction left unmatched. The CDR3 has 15 amino acids. The germline V gene has CDR1 MGHRA and CDR2 YSYEKL. This chain's CDR3 is CASSHLTTSGDTQYF. The CDR3 DNA reads as TGCGCCAGCAGCCACCTAACAACTAGCGGAGATACGCAGTATTTT.

The rearrangement uses TRBV2 and TRBJ2-7, with no clear D. Per the germline V gene, CDR1 is SNHLY and CDR2 is FYNNEI. The V gene lost 6 bases and the J gene lost 6 bases, with 12 bases spanning the gap. This CDR3 has 12 amino acids. CDR3 sequence reads: CASSLQRGEQYF. The CDR3 DNA reads as TGTGCCAGCAGCCTACAGAGAGGCGAGCAGTACTTC.

The chain combines TRBV29-1 with TRBJ2-3; a weak D match, TRBD2 (7 bases). With 4 bases removed from V and 3 bases from J, the gap between germline ends came to 20 bases. The germline gives CDR1 SQVTM, CDR2 ANQGSEA. The CDR3 spans 16 residues. The CDR3 spells CSVGGGRTGSTDTQYF. In DNA, the CDR3 is TGCAGCGTTGGGGGGGGCCGAACAGGGTCTACAGATACGCAGTATTTT.

The genes are TRBV9 and TRBJ2-7; 7 bases line up with TRBD1. The ends lost 0 bases at V and 3 bases at J; junction bases unmatched: 3. CDR1 is SGDLS, CDR2 YYNGEE, per germline. The CDR3 runs to 14 residues. CDR3 amino acids: CASSVGQGVYEQYF. The CDR3 nucleotides are TGTGCCAGCAGCGTAGGACAGGGCGTCTACGAGCAGTACTTC.

This chain joins TRBV30 and TRBJ2-3; unclear D gene. The germline V gene encodes CDR1 GTSNPN and CDR2 SVGIG (reference sequence). The V end lost 5 bases, the J end lost 2 bases, and 11 bases lay between the germline ends. The CDR3 sequence is 13 residues long. The CDR3 DNA is TGTGCCTGGGAGGTGGCTATCACAGATACGCAGTATTTT. Translating it yields CAWEVAITDTQYF.

The rearrangement links TRBV6-2 or TRBV6-3 to TRBJ1-2; D ambiguous. CDR1 and CDR2 from the germline V gene are MNHEY and SVGEGT. The CDR3 totals 15 residues. V was pared by 0 bases and J by 8 bases, with 16 bases between. The CDR3 DNA follows: TGTGCCAGCAGTTACTCGGATGTCCGGGGTAGCGGCTACACCTTC. Protein product: CASSYSDVRGSGYTF.

The chain combines TRBV7-8 with TRBJ2-1; 14 bases are shared with TRBD2. V lost 6 bases and J lost 5; bases outside the gene matches: 9. CDR1 and CDR2 (germline): SGHVS, FQNEAQ. CDR3 size: 17 residues. CDR3 sequence: CASRAGTSGSSHNEQFF. DNA for the CDR3: TGTGCCAGCAGAGCAGGGACTAGCGGGAGCAGCCACAATGAGCAGTTCTTC.

The chain links TRBV28 to TRBJ1-1, with D hard to call. The CDR3 is 12 residues long. Trimming took off 2 bases at V and 2 bases at J, with 3 bases between the two ends. Germline CDR1 MDHEN, CDR2 SYDVKM. CDR3 nucleotide sequence: TGTGCCAGCAGTTTAAGAAACACTGAAGCTTTCTTT. Protein: CASSLRNTEAFF.

The genes are TRBV3-1 (or the pseudogene TRBV3-2) and TRBJ1-3, with a tentative D call TRBD1 (5 bases). Germline assignment: CDR1 LGHDT and CDR2 YNNKEL (reference sequence). The CDR3 consists of 15 residues. Trimming took 4 bases from V and 0 from J, leaving 10 bases between them. The CDR3 nucleotides are TGTGCCAGCAGCCGGCAGGGTTCCTCTGGAAACACCATATATTTT. Encoded protein: CASSRQGSSGNTIYF.

The chain couples TRBV15 to TRBJ2-1; 8 bases are shared with TRBD2. The CDR3 extends over 15 amino acids. The V gene end was trimmed by 2 bases and the J gene end by 6 bases; junction bases not matched to a gene: 6. The germline V gene has CDR1 LNHNV and CDR2 YYDKDF (reference sequence). In DNA, the CDR3 is TGTGCCACCAGCAGAAGAACCGGGACTAGCAATGAGCAGTTCTTC. Translation gives CATSRRTGTSNEQFF. Based on the CDR3 plus reference TRBV15 and TRBJ2-1, the full variable domain is DAMVIQNPRYQVTQFGKPVTLSCSQTLNHNVMYWYQQKSSQAPKLLFHYYDKDFNNEADTPDNFQSRRPNTSFCFLDIRSPGLGDTAMYLCATSRRTGTSNEQFFGPGTRLTVL.